The 6 T cell receptor beta chains below all came from one sample that was sequenced in a study of T cells in Graves' hyperthyroidism and ophthalmopathy. Amplified TCR beta CDR3 regions came from RNA transcripts. Carried out on the TCR CDR3, a first-round RT-PCR used the HTBI primer set. TCRdb re-derived calls from the multiplex PCR reads in MiXCR, one entry per CDR3 protein. The sample shows 380,000 or so distinct CDR3 sequences, roughly 14% of them seen only once. The specimen was blood. Receptors originate from a man aged 30-40 years with Graves' hyperthyroidism that later progressed to Graves' ophthalmopathy.

J is TRBJ1-1 and V is TRBV12-5; D unclear. V lost 3 bases, J lost 0 bases, and 8 bases lay in between. Per the germline V gene, CDR1 is LGHNT and CDR2 is FRNRAP. CDR3 length: 14 amino acids. CDR3 sequence reads: CASGLGRMNTEAFF. The DNA for the CDR3 is TGTGCTAGTGGTTTAGGCAGGATGAACACTGAAGCTTTCTTT. Drawing the rest from reference TRBV12-5 and TRBJ1-1, the complete variable domain is DARVTQTPRHKVTEMGQEVTMRCQPILGHNTVFWYRQTMMQGLELLAYFRNRAPLDDSGMPKDRFSAEMPDATLATLKIQPSEPRDSAVYFCASGLGRMNTEAFFGQGTRLTVV.

This clonotype has at least ten counts. The chain combines TRBV6-1 with TRBJ1-1; D uncertain. Trimming left V 6 bases short and J 7 bases short, with 18 bases between. The germline CDR1 and CDR2 sequences are MNHNS and SASEGT. CDR3 length: 14 amino acids. The CDR3 DNA follows: TGTGCCAGCAGGGTTAGACCCTTCGAGGGTGAAGCTTTCTTT. Its translation: CASRVRPFEGEAFF.

The rearrangement links TRBV3-1 to TRBJ1-5, with D possibly matching TRBD1 (6 bases). From germline, CDR1 is LGHDT and CDR2 YNNKEL (reference sequence). The CDR3 contains 15 residues. V lost 0 bases and J 7 bases, leaving 13 bases between the germline ends. CDR3 DNA sequence: TGTGCCAGCAGCCAAGATTCGGGGGCCGGGCAGCCCCAGCATTTT. It specifies CASSQDSGAGQPQHF.

This clonotype has a count of ten or more. The rearrangement links TRBV2 to TRBJ1-6; no reliable D call. V dropped 7 bases and J dropped 4 bases, with 11 bases sitting between them. Germline-derived CDR1 and CDR2 are SNHLY and FYNNEI. This CDR3 is 14 amino acids long. CDR3 DNA sequence: TGTGCCAGCATAGGGAGGATTTATAATTCACCCCTCCACTTT. Encoded protein: CASIGRIYNSPLHF.

Points on this clonotype: At one end the junction does not follow the germline gene, possibly because of a read error. This chain connects TRBV4-1 to TRBJ2-3; tentatively, D is TRBD2 (5 bases). The CDR3 runs to 17 residues. Germline values: CDR1 MGHRA, CDR2 YSYEKL. The CDR3 DNA is TGCGCCGGCAGCCAAGAACGCACTGGCGGGAGCACAGATACGCAGTATTTT. It specifies CAGSQERTGGSTDTQYF.

The chain combines TRBV30 with TRBJ2-1, with TRBD2 matching over 11 bases. The CDR3 is 12 amino acids. Germline-derived CDR1 and CDR2 are GTSNPN and SVGIG (reference sequence). The J segment lost 12 bases and the V segment lost 3 bases, leaving 4 bases of the junction unmatched. The CDR3 coding sequence is TGTGCCTGGAGACTAGCGGGGGAGGGGCAGTTCTTC. This translates into CAWRLAGEGQFF. Full variable domain (rest looked up from reference TRBV30 and TRBJ2-1): SQTIHQWPATLVQPVGSPLSLECTVEGTSNPNLYWYRQAAGRGLQLLFYSVGIGQISSEVPQNLSASRPQDRQFILSSKKLLLSDSGFYLCAWRLAGEGQFFGPGTRLTVL.